This TCR beta chain was found in a study of PD-L1 blockade in urothelial cancer. Study as a whole: Timepoints chosen for blood analysis were 3 weeks (second dose) and 6 weeks after treatment start. Blood samples had a median of 141,255 T cells.

Trimming shortened V by 6 bases and J by 4 bases, and 10 bases separated the two germline ends. CDR3 length: 13 residues. The germline gives CDR1 MNHEY, CDR2 SMNVEV (reference sequence). Time point described: peripheral blood 6 weeks after treatment start. Each PCR contained spiked-in synthetic TCR analog templates. Clones were sequenced by immunoSEQ multiplex PCR, and TCRdb holds only the in-frame ones, with some missing. The sample consists of fewer than 50,000 clones, 75% to 95% of them appearing once. This TCR derives from a man in his 70s with urothelial cancer. The V call is TRBV27, the J call TRBJ1-5; possible D gene TRBD1, 5 bases. Material: PBMCs, obtained around atezolizumab (anti-PD-L1) treatment. Written as DNA, the CDR3 is TGTGCCAGCAGGGGGGGGTTTAATCAGCCCCAGCATTTT. This sequence encodes CASRGGFNQPQHF.